The subject of this entry is one TCR beta chain. The CDR3 sequence is 16 residues long. Germline-derived CDR1 and CDR2 are SGHTA and FQGNSA. Germline trimming cut 1 base from V and 7 bases from J; bases unmatched to any gene: 7. This specimen belongs to a study of blood T cell repertoires in COVID-19. Across the whole study: Samples of COVID-19 (acute and convalescent) were obtained from the United States, Italy and Spain. T cells, B-cell-depleted T cells, or PBMCs supplied cDNA or gDNA.

Data came from immunoSEQ multiplex PCR; TCRdb stores just in-frame clones and leaves some out. Seen here are about 220,000 clones, approximately 81% observed once, and the top ten hold 15% to 20%. What was sequenced was peripheral blood. The TCR sequence derives from a man aged 30 to 45 with active or convalescent COVID-19. The rearrangement links TRBV7-2 to TRBJ1-6, with 7 bases fitting TRBD1. Written as DNA, the CDR3 is TGTGCCAGCAGCTTAGTTTCAGGGACAGCCAATTCACCCCTCCACTTT. It encodes CASSLVSGTANSPLHF.